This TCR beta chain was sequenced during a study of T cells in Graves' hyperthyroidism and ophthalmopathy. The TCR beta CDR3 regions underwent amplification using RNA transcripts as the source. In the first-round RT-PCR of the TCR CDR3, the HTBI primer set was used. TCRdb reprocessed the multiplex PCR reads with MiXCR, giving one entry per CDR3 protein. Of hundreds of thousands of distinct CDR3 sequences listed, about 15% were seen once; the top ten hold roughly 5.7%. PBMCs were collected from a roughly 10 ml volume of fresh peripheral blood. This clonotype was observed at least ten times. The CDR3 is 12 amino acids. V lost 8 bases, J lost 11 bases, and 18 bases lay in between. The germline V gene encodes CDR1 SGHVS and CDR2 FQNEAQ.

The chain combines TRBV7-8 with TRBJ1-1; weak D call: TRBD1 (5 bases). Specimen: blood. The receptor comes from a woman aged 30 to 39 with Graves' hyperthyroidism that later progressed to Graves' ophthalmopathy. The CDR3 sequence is CASGTSAGAAFF. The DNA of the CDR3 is TGTGCCAGCGGCACCTCGGCTGGGGCTGCTTTCTTT.